The 8 T cell receptor beta chains below come from one sample, sequenced in a study of cytotoxic CD8 clonotypes in ibrutinib-treated CLL (dated by TCRdb to the early 2020s). Libraries were built with the immunoSEQ multiplex PCR assay. Not all clones reach the TCRdb copy of this immuneACCESS table, which keeps in-frame sequences only. Checked studies attribute under half of the gap to unresolved V genes and leave the rest unexplained. Present in this sample are 250,000 or so clones, about three quarters of which were seen just once. Just over 15% of the sample goes to the ten largest clones. The sample's time point label is to be understood as: 24 months on ibrutinib. The sample was PBMCs, taken after 24 months of ibrutinib treatment. Every receptor here comes from a human donor with chronic lymphocytic leukemia.

The CDR3 region is CSVGWWTGKETQYF. The CDR3 region has the DNA TGCAGCGTTGGATGGTGGACAGGTAAAGAGACCCAGTACTTC. J is TRBJ2-5 and V is TRBV29-1; 7 nucleotides align to TRBD1. There are 14 residues in the CDR3. Trimming removed 4 bases from V and 3 bases from J; junction bases left unmatched: 8. Germline CDR1 and CDR2: SQVTM and ANQGSEA.

This chain joins TRBV5-1 and TRBJ1-1; the D gene is possibly TRBD1 (5 bases). The germline gives CDR1 SGHRS, CDR2 YFSETQ. CDR3 size: 14 residues. V lost 4 bases and J lost 5, with 15 bases in between. CDR3 region: CASSRGPGGTEAFF. DNA for the CDR3: TGCGCCAGCAGCCGGGGACCTGGTGGGACTGAAGCTTTCTTT.

This clone was seen more than once but under ten times. The CDR3 loop is CASSHAGDRGEQYF. DNA for the CDR3: TGTGCCAGCAGTCACGCCGGGGACCGAGGAGAGCAGTACTTC. The rearrangement joins TRBV11-2 to TRBJ2-7; D could derive from TRBD1 or TRBD2 (5 bases each). This CDR3 has 14 residues. From germline, CDR1 is SGHAT and CDR2 FQNNGV. With 6 bases removed from V and 7 bases from J, the gap between germline ends came to 19 bases.

This clone showed up just once. CDR3 nucleotide sequence: TGTGCCAGCAGTTTTGGTGGTCTACAAGAGACCCAGTACTTC. It specifies CASSFGGLQETQYF. V usage is TRBV28 and J usage is TRBJ2-5; no clear D gene. The germline CDR1 and CDR2 sequences are MDHEN and SYDVKM. The CDR3 runs 14 residues. Trimming stripped 3 bases from V and 2 bases from J, with 10 bases between. The full variable domain, with the rest looked up from reference TRBV28 and TRBJ2-5, is DVKVTQSSRYLVKRTGEKVFLECVQDMDHENMFWYRQDPGLGLRLIYFSYDVKMKEKGDIPEGYSVSREKKERFSLILESASTNQTSMYLCASSFGGLQETQYFGPGTRLLVL.

This clone occurred once. V is TRBV5-1 and J is TRBJ1-4; perhaps TRBD1 as D (5 bases). The ends were cut back, 3 bases at V and 0 bases at J, with 9 bases in the middle. Germline lookup yields CDR1 SGHRS and CDR2 YFSETQ. This CDR3 contains 15 residues. The CDR3 protein is CASSSGTPTNEKLFF. For the CDR3, the DNA is TGCGCCAGCAGCTCAGGGACTCCAACTAATGAAAAACTGTTTTTT.

The chain carries TRBV5-1 and TRBJ2-7, with unresolved D. V lost 0 bases to trimming and J lost 0 bases, with 10 bases between them. CDR1 SGHRS and CDR2 YFSETQ come from the germline V gene. This CDR3 has 15 residues. The CDR3 bases are TGCGCCAGCAGCTTGGCCGGCGGCAGCTCCTACGAGCAGTACTTC. Translated: CASSLAGGSSYEQYF.

The rearrangement joins TRBV11-2 to TRBJ2-1; D not resolved. CDR3 length: 12 amino acids. Deletions cut 0 bases from V and 12 bases from J, with 9 bases between. Germline values: CDR1 SGHAT, CDR2 FQNNGV. CDR3 DNA: TGTGCCAGCAGCTTAGATGGGGTTCCGCAGTTCTTC. Its protein product is CASSLDGVPQFF.

V usage is TRBV11-2 and J usage is TRBJ2-3; unclear D gene. CDR3 size: 13 residues. Trimming removed 10 bases at V and 1 base at J, with 12 bases between. Germline V gene sequence: CDR1 SGHAT, CDR2 FQNNGV. In nucleotides, the CDR3 is TGTGCCACCCGGCTAAGTGGCACAGATACGCAGTATTTT. Translated, it gives CATRLSGTDTQYF.